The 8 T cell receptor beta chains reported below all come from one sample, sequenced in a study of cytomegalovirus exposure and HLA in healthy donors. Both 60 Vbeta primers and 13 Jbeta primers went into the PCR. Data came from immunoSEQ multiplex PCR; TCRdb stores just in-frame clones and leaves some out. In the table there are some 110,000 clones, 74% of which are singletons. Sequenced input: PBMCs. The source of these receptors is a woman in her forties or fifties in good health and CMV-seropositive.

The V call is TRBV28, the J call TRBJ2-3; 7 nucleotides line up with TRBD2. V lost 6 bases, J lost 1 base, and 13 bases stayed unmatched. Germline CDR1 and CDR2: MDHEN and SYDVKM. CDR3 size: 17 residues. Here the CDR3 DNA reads TGTGCCAGCAGACTCCTTACTAGCGTAATTGGCACAGATACGCAGTATTTT. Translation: CASRLLTSVIGTDTQYF.

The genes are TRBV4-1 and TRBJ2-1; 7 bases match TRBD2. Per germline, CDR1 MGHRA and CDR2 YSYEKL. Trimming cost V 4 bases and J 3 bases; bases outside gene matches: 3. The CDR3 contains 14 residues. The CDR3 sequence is CASSPPGGYNEQFF. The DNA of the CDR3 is TGCGCCAGCAGCCCCCCGGGGGGCTACAATGAGCAGTTCTTC.

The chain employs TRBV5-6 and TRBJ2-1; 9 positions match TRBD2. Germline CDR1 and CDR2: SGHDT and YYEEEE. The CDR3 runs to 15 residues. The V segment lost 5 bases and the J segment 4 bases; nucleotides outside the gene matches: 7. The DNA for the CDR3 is TGTGCCAGCAGGGGGCTAGCGGGACCATACAATGAGCAGTTCTTC. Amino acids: CASRGLAGPYNEQFF.

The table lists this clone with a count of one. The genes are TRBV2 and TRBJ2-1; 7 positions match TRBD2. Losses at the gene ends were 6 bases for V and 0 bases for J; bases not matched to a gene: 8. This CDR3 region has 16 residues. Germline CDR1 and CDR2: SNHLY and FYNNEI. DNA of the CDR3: TGTGCCAGCAGCGCCCTCGGCGGGAGCTCCTACAATGAGCAGTTCTTC. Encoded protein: CASSALGGSSYNEQFF.

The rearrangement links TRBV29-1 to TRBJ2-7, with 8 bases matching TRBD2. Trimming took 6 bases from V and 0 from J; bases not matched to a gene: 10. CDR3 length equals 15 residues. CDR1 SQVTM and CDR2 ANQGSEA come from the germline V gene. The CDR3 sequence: CSVTGLAASSYEQYF. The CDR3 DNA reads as TGCAGCGTGACCGGACTAGCTGCTTCCTCCTACGAGCAGTACTTC.

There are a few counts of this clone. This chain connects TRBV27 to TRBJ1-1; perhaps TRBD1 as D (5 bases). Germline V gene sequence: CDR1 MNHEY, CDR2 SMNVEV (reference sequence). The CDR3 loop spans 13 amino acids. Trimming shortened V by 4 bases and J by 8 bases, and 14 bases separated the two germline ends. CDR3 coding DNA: TGTGCCAGCAGTTCCCGACAGACTCTCGAAGCTTTCTTT. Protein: CASSSRQTLEAFF.

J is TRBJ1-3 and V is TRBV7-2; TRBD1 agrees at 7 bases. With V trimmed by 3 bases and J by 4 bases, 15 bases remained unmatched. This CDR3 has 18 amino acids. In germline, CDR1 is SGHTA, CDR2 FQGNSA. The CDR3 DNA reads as TGTGCCAGCAGCTTTCAGAGCAGACAGGGAGGTTACGGAAACACCATATATTTT. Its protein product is CASSFQSRQGGYGNTIYF.

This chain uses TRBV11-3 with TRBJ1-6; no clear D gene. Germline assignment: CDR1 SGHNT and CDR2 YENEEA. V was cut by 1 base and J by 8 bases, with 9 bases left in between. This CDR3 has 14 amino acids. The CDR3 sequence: CASSLGNMDSPLHF. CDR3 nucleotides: TGTGCCAGCAGCTTAGGTAACATGGATTCACCCCTCCACTTT.